This T cell receptor beta chain emerged from a study of PD-L1 blockade in urothelial cancer (dated by TCRdb to 2015 to 2018). Regarding the study in general: All patients started therapy around 2014 and received atezolizumab 1,200 mg intravenously every 3 weeks. Durable clinical benefit meant progression-free survival longer than 6 months, and TCR features were also tested against progression-free and overall survival. Blood samples were analyzed at two time points: 3 weeks after treatment start (second dose) and 6 weeks after treatment start. The study was an exploratory multi-omic analysis of somatic, immune and clinical correlates of response to PD-L1 blockade with atezolizumab in urothelial cancer. Around 30 patients had pretreatment blood TCR-seq, roughly 24 had at least one posttreatment blood collection, and roughly 24 had tumor TCR-seq. A median of 141,255 T cells and 83,000 or so unique TCRs was obtained from blood samples, and a median clonality of around 0.08 was observed. Patients had an ECOG performance status of 0 or 1 and had received between 0 and 3 prior chemotherapy regimens. Durable clinical benefit was achieved by nine patients but not by the remaining 20. Pretreatment tumor samples, along with matched peripheral blood serially collected before and after atezolizumab treatment, were subjected to TCR sequencing. In the same patients who had TCR sequencing, pretreatment tumors also underwent whole exome sequencing and RNA sequencing. Twenty-five of 29 patients were males with bladder-origin urothelial cancer, and 18 of 29 reported a prior smoking history. Study-wide conclusions, independent of this receptor: Because of the small sample size (n ≈ 28) and the many exploratory analyses performed, the results are intended to be regarded as hypothesis-generating. Patients with durable benefit showed greater expansion of tumor-associated TCR clones in peripheral blood 3 weeks after starting treatment (n ≈ 22, p = 0.022). Improved progression-free and overall survival was associated with having pretreatment peripheral blood TCR clonality below the median.

Synthetic TCR analog templates were spiked into each PCR so that absolute template abundance could be estimated from read counts. The immunoSEQ assay was used to amplify TCRbeta CDR3 regions from genomic DNA with bias-controlled V and J gene primers. Rearranged TCRbeta segments were sequenced at approximately 20X coverage. The authors' pipeline ran thus. Clustering was used to correct sequencing errors, and CDR3s were annotated against IMGT so that V, D and J genes could be assigned. Downstream analyses used only productive TCRbeta rearrangements and left out out-of-frame or stop-codon sequences. Clonality was computed as one minus Shannon entropy normalized by the log of the number of unique productive sequences. Fisher's exact test with Benjamini-Hochberg correction, using a cutoff of adjusted p below 0.01, was how clones that differed between time points or between blood and tumor were identified. TCRdb took over this immuneACCESS table, retaining in-frame rearrangements with V and J assigned. Such tables are incomplete; in checked studies, under half of the missing clones stem from an unresolved V gene, and the remainder is unexplained. V and J calls and clone size are copied from that table; D and trimming were computed from the DNA. The sample contains around 130,000 clones, roughly 80% of them found a single time. Together, the top ten hold 2.5% to 3.5% of the sample.

As for this clone: The target of this receptor is not known. No qualities accompany the bases; no much larger clone lies one base away.

Germline trimming: 5 bases from V, 4 bases from J; junction bases outside gene matches: 7. From the germline V gene, CDR1 is SGHTA and CDR2 is FQGNSA. Measured from the cysteine to the phenylalanine, the CDR3 is 17 residues long. The kept DNA is CDR3 alone, 51 bases in frame from the first base. This sample's time point label indicates: pretreatment peripheral blood. The cohort comprised around 30 patients with locally advanced or metastatic urothelial carcinoma treated at Memorial Sloan Kettering on a trial protocol. Peripheral blood mononuclear cells were collected pretreatment and during treatment, at between 1 and 8 total time points per patient. The Qiagen DNeasy Blood extraction kit was used to purify genomic DNA from total PBMCs and from tumor samples. Collected pretreatment and during treatment, PBMCs were isolated and stored as previously described.

Recombination connected TRBV7-2 to TRBJ2-1; 14 bases in the middle match TRBD2. The receptor was isolated from a man aged 50-59 years with urothelial cancer. The starting material was PBMCs, obtained around atezolizumab (anti-PD-L1) treatment. The sequenced DNA is TGTGCCAGCAGCCGCCGACTAGCGGGAGGGCTTTACAATGAGCAGTTCTTC. This is translated as CASSRRLAGGLYNEQFF.